This T cell receptor (beta chain) was captured in a study of blood T cell repertoires in COVID-19 (dated by TCRdb to 2018 to 2021). Regarding the complete study: The collaborator samples originated in the United States, Italy and Spain and spanned the acute and convalescent phases of COVID-19. The material from the prospective study consisted of cDNA or gDNA derived from T cells, B-cell-depleted T cells, or PBMCs. Subjects who had been exposed to COVID-19, were actively infected with it, or had recovered from it provided the deeply sampled blood TCRbeta repertoires that made up the dataset. A freely available public database, intended as a resource for researchers studying the immune response to SARS-CoV-2, is where the repertoires were released. The samples were drawn from two sources: the first 160 participants of the ongoing ImmuneRACE study, and some 1,300 subjects contributed by 6 global collaborators. Sample metadata almost always included a de-identified subject ID, COVID-19 status, age in years and sex. Where available, HLA class I and class II types were obtained from metadata supplied by the sample provider rather than from assay-based typing. Paper-wide results and their limitations: The amount of clinical and demographic metadata varied by source and participant and was provided uncurated.

On this clone: What this receptor recognizes is not known. Base qualities are missing; no much larger clone stands one base away.

One collaborating source in Seattle enrolled patients during active infection and followed them longitudinally through the course of disease. Collaborating institutions collected whole blood in K2EDTA tubes following their own protocols. Collaborator samples were shipped for TCRbeta analysis as frozen whole blood, isolated PBMCs, or DNA extracted from either sample type. TCRbeta CDR3 regions were amplified from genomic DNA by means of the immunoSEQ Assay, a bias-controlled multiplex PCR. Processing in the source paper ran as follows. Within the assay, amplification of reference gene primers was used to estimate how many nucleated cells each sample contained. To quantify the absolute abundance of each unique TCRbeta CDR3 rearrangement, sequence reads were collapsed and filtered. Productive Simpson clonality was computed per sample as the square root of Simpson's diversity index over productive rearrangements. The table comes from immuneACCESS by way of TCRdb, which keeps in-frame sequences with V and J called. Part of the clones is missing from these tables; in studies checked, under half for an unresolved V gene and the rest for unknown reasons. From that table come the V and J calls and clone size; the DNA was used to work out D and trimming. The sample contains 100,000 to 150,000 clones, around 80% of them found a single time. Roughly 15% of the sample is held by the ten biggest clonotypes.

Relative to germline, V is 4 bases shorter and J is 6 bases shorter, with 13 bases between their ends. Reading from cysteine to phenylalanine, the CDR3 counts 14 amino acids. Only CDR3 DNA is held: 42 bases, read in frame from base 1. The germline V gene sets CDR1 to MDHEN and CDR2 to SYDVKM. The source material was peripheral blood. The TCR sequence derives from a man younger than 45 with COVID-19, enrolled during active disease. The chain is encoded by TRBV28 joined to TRBJ1-5; the D gene cannot be named for sure. The DNA sequence is as follows: TGTGCCAGCAGTTCCCCCCCTTCGGGTCAGCCCCAGCATTTT. The encoded protein is CASSSPPSGQPQHF.